One sample yielded the 17 T cell receptor beta chains listed below, sequenced in a study of Ad26.COV2.S vaccination and SARS-CoV-2 variants. This table comes from immunoSEQ multiplex PCR, and its TCRdb copy is limited to in-frame clones, with some not included. The repertoire consists of around 450,000 clones, with about 88% occurring once and the leading ten covering approximately 2.5%. The treatment: around 19 received Ad26.COV2.S at low or high dose, single or two shots; 5 received placebo; per-sample allocation not given. Day 63 after the first vaccine or placebo injection was the time point for sampling. The specimen was peripheral blood, collected in a trial of Ad26.COV2.S vaccine versus placebo. The receptors were sampled from a person aged 18-65 years who received the Ad26.COV2.S COVID-19 vaccine or a placebo.

This CDR3 reads CASSEYGTPNYGYTF. The CDR3 nucleotides read TGTGCCAGCAGTGAATATGGGACACCAAACTATGGCTACACCTTC. The chain is built from TRBV25-1 and TRBJ1-2, with a possible D match to TRBD1 (6 bases). The CDR3 runs to 15 residues. V lost 0 bases and J lost 2, with 10 bases in between. From germline, CDR1 is MGHDK and CDR2 SYGVNS.

The rearrangement links TRBV2 to TRBJ2-7; D gene unclear. The CDR3 covers 13 residues. The germline V gene encodes CDR1 SNHLY and CDR2 FYNNEI. Trimming shortened V by 4 bases and J by 7 bases, and 14 bases separated the two germline ends. The CDR3 sequence: CASSVSGGGEQYF. Here the CDR3 DNA reads TGTGCCAGCAGTGTCTCAGGTGGCGGAGAGCAGTACTTC.

This sequence joins TRBV5-1 and TRBJ1-1; 7 nucleotides agree with TRBD1. Per the germline V gene, CDR1 is SGHRS and CDR2 is YFSETQ. The CDR3 contains 15 residues. J lost 3 bases, V lost 0 bases, and 5 bases had no gene match. The CDR3, as DNA: TGCGCCAGCAGCTTGGAGGGGGCAGCTGACACTGAAGCTTTCTTT. This encodes CASSLEGAADTEAFF.

The V and J genes are TRBV6-5 and TRBJ2-5; D is unclear. The CDR3 has 13 residues. Trimming pared 5 bases from V and 2 bases from J, leaving 9 bases between. Germline-derived CDR1 and CDR2 are MNHEY and SVGAGI. The CDR3 DNA is TGTGCCAGCAGTCGACTGATGCAAGAGACCCAGTACTTC. Translation gives CASSRLMQETQYF.

This clone was recorded a few times. A read error may account for a junction end that differs from germline. The CDR3, as DNA: TGTGCCTCGACAACAGGGACCTACAATTCACCCCTCCACTTT. It is translated as CASTTGTYNSPLHF. This chain links TRBV30 with TRBJ1-6; possibly TRBD1 for D (6 bases). Germline CDR1 is GTSNPN and CDR2 is SVGIG (reference sequence). The CDR3 contains 14 residues.

V and J are TRBV5-8 and TRBJ1-1; perhaps TRBD1 as D (6 bases). Germline lookup yields CDR1 SGHTS and CDR2 YDEGEE. The CDR3 consists of 14 residues. Trimming removed 3 bases from V and 6 bases from J, with 15 bases in between. The CDR3: CASSSVQGTPEAFF. In DNA form, the CDR3 reads TGTGCCAGCAGCTCAGTCCAGGGGACGCCTGAAGCTTTCTTT.

The genes are TRBV7-9 and TRBJ2-2, with 7 bases that match TRBD1. Trimming at V came to 3 bases and at J to 5 bases, leaving 0 bases not matched to a gene. CDR1 is SEHNR and CDR2 is FQNEAQ in the germline V gene (reference sequence). The CDR3 is 13 residues long. This chain's CDR3 is CASSLTGTGELFF. CDR3 nucleotide sequence: TGTGCCAGCAGCTTGACAGGGACCGGGGAGCTGTTTTTT.

The chain couples TRBV5-1 to TRBJ2-7; D may be TRBD1 or TRBD2 (5 bases each). This CDR3 is built from 16 residues. Per germline, CDR1 SGHRS and CDR2 YFSETQ. The V gene lost 0 bases and the J gene lost 5 bases, with 18 bases spanning the gap. DNA of the CDR3: TGCGCCAGCAGCTTGGGGGGACCCACCATGTCCCACGAGCAGTACTTC. Protein sequence: CASSLGGPTMSHEQYF.

The CDR3 is CASSSAPVNTEAFF. In DNA form, the CDR3 reads TGTGCCAGCAGTTCAGCCCCGGTGAACACTGAAGCTTTCTTT. This rearrangement joins TRBV6-6 to TRBJ1-1, with unresolved D. Germline CDR1 MNHNY, CDR2 SVGAGI (reference sequence). CDR3 length: 14 amino acids. V was pared by 4 bases and J by 0 bases, with 9 bases between.

The sample holds one count of this clone. The chain recombines TRBV5-1 with TRBJ1-2; TRBD1 aligns across 10 bases. The CDR3 has 15 amino acids. V lost 4 bases and J lost 3; bases outside the gene matches: 6. Germline CDR1 reads SGHRS; CDR2 reads YFSETQ. CDR3 region: CASSRQGALDYGYTF. The CDR3 bases are TGCGCCAGCAGCAGACAGGGGGCATTGGACTATGGCTACACCTTC. The entire variable domain, with the rest obtained from reference TRBV5-1 and TRBJ1-2, is as follows: KAGVTQTPRYLIKTRGQQVTLSCSPISGHRSVSWYQQTPGQGLQFLFEYFSETQRNKGNFPGRFSGRQFSNSRSEMNVSTLELGDSALYLCASSRQGALDYGYTFGSGTRLTVV.

This chain links TRBV9 with TRBJ2-1; D uncertain. Trimming shortened V by 0 bases and J by 6 bases, and 13 bases separated the two germline ends. CDR1 and CDR2 from the germline V gene are SGDLS and YYNGEE. This CDR3 is built from 15 residues. The CDR3 here is CASSVDRTWGNEQFF. CDR3 sequence (DNA): TGTGCCAGCAGCGTAGATAGGACGTGGGGCAATGAGCAGTTCTTC. Filled out from reference TRBV9 and TRBJ2-1, the complete variable domain reads DSGVTQTPKHLITATGQRVTLRCSPRSGDLSVYWYQQSLDQGLQFLIQYYNGEERAKGNILERFSAQQFPDLHSELNLSSLELGDSALYFCASSVDRTWGNEQFFGPGTRLTVL.

The rearrangement links TRBV18 to TRBJ2-1; TRBD1 is a possible D gene (6 bases). Trimming pared 3 bases from V and 4 bases from J, leaving 10 bases between. CDR3 length: 14 amino acids. Germline CDR1 is KGHSH and CDR2 is LQKENI. The CDR3, as DNA: TGTGCCAGCTCACCGGGACACCTTTACAATGAGCAGTTCTTC. This gives the protein CASSPGHLYNEQFF.

For the CDR3, the DNA is TGTGCCAGCAGGAACCGACAGGGCAGGGGGAATGAGCAGTTCTTC. This encodes CASRNRQGRGNEQFF. This chain links TRBV25-1 with TRBJ2-1; 7 nucleotides agree with TRBD1. Germline values: CDR1 MGHDK, CDR2 SYGVNS. J was trimmed by 7 bases and V by 6 bases; bases with no gene match: 12. The CDR3 loop spans 15 amino acids.

This clone was found many times. The V gene is TRBV4-3, the J gene TRBJ2-3; 8 nucleotides agree with TRBD2. This CDR3 region has 20 residues. Germline loops: CDR1 LGHNA, CDR2 YSLEER. With 5 bases clipped from V and 7 bases from J, the junction kept 26 bases outside the gene matches. The CDR3 DNA sequence: TGCGCCAGCAGCTCCTGGGGGGGGTCGCGGGAGGCCTACTTTCGACATACGCAGTATTTT. Its protein is CASSSWGGSREAYFRHTQYF.

This rearrangement joins TRBV5-4 to TRBJ2-2; a possible D gene is TRBD2 (6 bases). Trimming removed 1 base from V and 3 bases from J, with 13 bases in between. The CDR3 contains 16 residues. Germline V gene data show CDR1 as SGHNT and CDR2 as YYREEE (reference sequence). CDR3 loop: CASSLPSSDHTGELFF. In DNA, the CDR3 is TGTGCCAGCAGCTTGCCCTCTAGCGATCACACCGGGGAGCTGTTTTTT.

This chain links TRBV10-3 with TRBJ1-2, with 7 positions matching TRBD1. J gave up 3 bases and V 0 bases, and 7 bases lay outside the gene matches. This CDR3 contains 16 residues. Germline CDR1 and CDR2: ENHRY and SYGVKD. The CDR3 is CAISESQGERHYGYTF. CDR3 DNA sequence: TGTGCCATCAGTGAGTCTCAGGGGGAAAGACACTATGGCTACACCTTC.

This clone has just one count. This chain links TRBV7-9 with TRBJ1-5; D ambiguous. The CDR3 runs 12 residues. Per germline, CDR1 SEHNR and CDR2 FQNEAQ (reference sequence). Trimming removed 1 base at V and 6 bases at J, with 4 bases between. CDR3 residues: CASSLGLQPQHF. As DNA, the CDR3 is TGTGCCAGCAGCTTAGGGCTTCAGCCCCAGCATTTT.